These T cell receptor beta chains were read from a single sample in a study of a mutant IDH1 vaccine in newly diagnosed glioma. These receptors are not linked to any known antigen. Here immunoSEQ multiplex PCR was the method, and the copy in TCRdb shows in-frame clones only, minus some. The sample lists approximately 41,000 clones; around 89% were seen once. Sample: PBMCs, taken from a glioma patient whose treatment included an IDH1 peptide vaccine. These receptors all come from a man aged 40-50 years with glioma. Each CDR3 is given with its conserved first and last residue. A D gene is named only where the DNA matches it firmly. Part of the rows lack a size; the others show once, few, many or a class for expanded clones.

len: 15
abundance: once
j_gene: TRBJ2-5
d_gene: NA
v_gene: TRBV15
CDR3nt: TGTGCCAGGAAAAACCGCCCCCGGGGTCACGAGACCCAGTACTTC
CDR3aa: CARKNRPRGHETQYF

len: 17
abundance: NA
j_gene: TRBJ2-1
d_gene: TRBD1
v_gene: TRBV7-9
CDR3nt: TGTGCCAGCAGCGAATCGACAGGGTGGAGCTCCTACAATGAGCAGTTCTTC
CDR3aa: CASSESTGWSSYNEQFF

len: 15
abundance: few
j_gene: TRBJ2-1
d_gene: NA
v_gene: TRBV5-4
CDR3nt: TGTGCCAGCAGCTTTGGTCAGGGTATCTACAATGAGCAGTTCTTC
CDR3aa: CASSFGQGIYNEQFF

len: 14
abundance: NA
j_gene: TRBJ1-1
d_gene: NA
v_gene: TRBV5-1
CDR3nt: TGCGCCAGCAGCTTTTCCACACTGAACACTGAAGCTTTCTTT
CDR3aa: CASSFSTLNTEAFF

len: 18
abundance: NA
j_gene: TRBJ1-1
d_gene: TRBD1
v_gene: TRBV19
CDR3nt: TGTGCCAGTATAGACGACAGGACAGGGACGACTGCGGGCACTGAAGCTTTCTTT
CDR3aa: CASIDDRTGTTAGTEAFF

len: 15
abundance: NA
j_gene: TRBJ1-1
d_gene: NA
v_gene: TRBV4-3
CDR3nt: TGCGCCAGCAGCCGCCGAACCAGGGAGAACACTGAAGCTTTCTTT
CDR3aa: CASSRRTRENTEAFF

len: 13
abundance: NA
j_gene: TRBJ1-1
d_gene: NA
v_gene: TRBV30
CDR3nt: TGTGCCTGGAGGGCTAAGACAATCACTGAAGCTTTCTTT
CDR3aa: CAWRAKTITEAFF

len: 19
abundance: NA
j_gene: TRBJ1-2
d_gene: NA
v_gene: TRBV18
CDR3nt: TGTGCCAGCTCACCAGCGCCGGGACCCCCAAGAGAACGTACGGATGGCTACACCTTC
CDR3aa: CASSPAPGPPRERTDGYTF

len: 16
abundance: NA
j_gene: TRBJ2-2
d_gene: TRBD1
v_gene: TRBV19
CDR3nt: TGTGCCAGTAGTACGACAGGGGGCGCGGGCACCGGGGAGCTGTTTTTT
CDR3aa: CASSTTGGAGTGELFF

len: 12
abundance: NA
j_gene: TRBJ2-1
d_gene: TRBD1
v_gene: TRBV29-1
CDR3nt: TGCAGCGTTGCCGGACAGGGCAATGAGCAGTTCTTC
CDR3aa: CSVAGQGNEQFF

len: 14
abundance: NA
j_gene: TRBJ1-2
d_gene: NA
v_gene: TRBV6-4
CDR3nt: TGTGCCAGCAGTGAAGAGGAGGGGGGCTATGGCTACACCTTC
CDR3aa: CASSEEEGGYGYTF

len: 18
abundance: NA
j_gene: TRBJ2-1
d_gene: TRBD1
v_gene: TRBV5-1
CDR3nt: TGCGCCAGCAGCTCCGGGACAGGGAGGGGGAGTACACAAAATGAGCAGTTCTTC
CDR3aa: CASSSGTGRGSTQNEQFF

len: 13
abundance: NA
j_gene: TRBJ2-2
d_gene: NA
v_gene: TRBV28
CDR3nt: TGTGCCAGCAGTGTACATAACACCGGGGAGCTGTTTTTT
CDR3aa: CASSVHNTGELFF

len: 17
abundance: once
j_gene: TRBJ1-2
d_gene: TRBD1
v_gene: TRBV14
CDR3nt: TGTGCCAGCAGCCAGGTCTTAATGGGACAGGGTGACTATGGCTACACCTTC
CDR3aa: CASSQVLMGQGDYGYTF

len: 16
abundance: NA
j_gene: TRBJ1-2
d_gene: NA
v_gene: TRBV6-6
CDR3nt: TGTGCCAGCAGCACCGTGAGGACAGTCGGGAACTATGGCTACACCTTC
CDR3aa: CASSTVRTVGNYGYTF

len: 18
abundance: NA
j_gene: TRBJ2-4
d_gene: TRBD1
v_gene: TRBV19
CDR3nt: TGTGCCAGTAGTATCGGGACAGAAATCCGTCTAGCCAAAAACATTCAGTACTTC
CDR3aa: CASSIGTEIRLAKNIQYF

len: 15
abundance: NA
j_gene: TRBJ1-4
d_gene: NA
v_gene: TRBV28
CDR3nt: TGTGCCAGCAGCCCCACCTCAGGTTTTAATGAAAAACTGTTTTTT
CDR3aa: CASSPTSGFNEKLFF

len: 11
abundance: NA
j_gene: TRBJ2-1
d_gene: NA
v_gene: TRBV6-1
CDR3nt: TGTGCCAGCAGTGAAGTTGTCGAGCAGTTCTTC
CDR3aa: CASSEVVEQFF

len: 15
abundance: NA
j_gene: TRBJ2-3
d_gene: TRBD1
v_gene: TRBV7-9
CDR3nt: TGTGCCAGCACCCGTACCGGGACAGGAACAGATACGCAGTATTTT
CDR3aa: CASTRTGTGTDTQYF

len: 12
abundance: NA
j_gene: TRBJ1-3
d_gene: NA
v_gene: TRBV2
CDR3nt: TGTGCCAGCAGGGACGACAAGGGGACCATATATTTT
CDR3aa: CASRDDKGTIYF

len: 15
abundance: NA
j_gene: TRBJ2-7
d_gene: TRBD1
v_gene: TRBV10-3
CDR3nt: TGTGCCATCAGTGAGAGGGACAGTGGCTCACCCGAGCAGTACTTC
CDR3aa: CAISERDSGSPEQYF

len: 13
abundance: NA
j_gene: TRBJ1-2
d_gene: NA
v_gene: TRBV18
CDR3nt: TGTGCCAGCTCTCCTACTCGCCTCGATGGCTACACCTTC
CDR3aa: CASSPTRLDGYTF

len: 14
abundance: NA
j_gene: TRBJ2-2
d_gene: NA
v_gene: TRBV19
CDR3nt: TGTGCCAGTAGTATTACAGGAAACACCGGGGAGCTGTTTTTT
CDR3aa: CASSITGNTGELFF

len: 13
abundance: few
j_gene: TRBJ1-5
d_gene: NA
v_gene: TRBV7-6
CDR3nt: TGTGCCAGCAGTTTGCTGAGCAATCAGCCCCAGCATTTT
CDR3aa: CASSLLSNQPQHF

len: 15
abundance: NA
j_gene: TRBJ2-2
d_gene: NA
v_gene: TRBV2
CDR3nt: TGTGCCAGCAGCCTCGGGACACTGAACACCGGGGAGCTGTTTTTT
CDR3aa: CASSLGTLNTGELFF

len: 18
abundance: NA
j_gene: TRBJ2-3
d_gene: TRBD1
v_gene: TRBV5-1
CDR3nt: TGCGCCAGCAGCCCCGGACAGGGGGCACGTCTCGGCACAGATACGCAGTATTTT
CDR3aa: CASSPGQGARLGTDTQYF

len: 14
abundance: NA
j_gene: TRBJ2-1
d_gene: TRBD1
v_gene: TRBV7-9
CDR3nt: TGTGCCAGCAGCTTGGGGACAGTCATCAATGAGCAGTTCTTC
CDR3aa: CASSLGTVINEQFF

len: 15
abundance: NA
j_gene: TRBJ2-2
d_gene: TRBD1
v_gene: TRBV6-1
CDR3nt: TGTGCCAGCAGACGAGGGACAGTAAACACCGGGGAGCTGTTTTTT
CDR3aa: CASRRGTVNTGELFF

len: 15
abundance: NA
j_gene: TRBJ2-2
d_gene: TRBD2
v_gene: TRBV27
CDR3nt: TGTGCCACCCGTTGGGGCGGGGGGGCCCCCGGGGAGCTGTTTTTT
CDR3aa: CATRWGGGAPGELFF

len: 15
abundance: once
j_gene: TRBJ1-1
d_gene: NA
v_gene: TRBV27
CDR3nt: TGTGCCAGCACTTCGGGGGGCGCGGAGAACACTGAAGCTTTCTTT
CDR3aa: CASTSGGAENTEAFF

len: 14
abundance: few
j_gene: TRBJ2-1
d_gene: NA
v_gene: TRBV6-5
CDR3nt: TGTGCCAGCAGTTATGGGGTCTCCTACAATGAGCAGTTCTTC
CDR3aa: CASSYGVSYNEQFF

len: 16
abundance: NA
j_gene: TRBJ2-2
d_gene: TRBD1
v_gene: TRBV9
CDR3nt: TGTGCCAGCAGTCGTGAGGGGGCTAAGGCAACCGGGGAGCTGTTTTTT
CDR3aa: CASSREGAKATGELFF

len: 16
abundance: NA
j_gene: TRBJ2-1
d_gene: TRBD2
v_gene: TRBV28
CDR3nt: TGTGCCAGCAGTGGGGGGCGAGCGGGAGGGCCCAATGAGCAGTTCTTC
CDR3aa: CASSGGRAGGPNEQFF

len: 13
abundance: NA
j_gene: TRBJ2-5
d_gene: TRBD2
v_gene: TRBV29-1
CDR3nt: TGCAGCGTCCGCCGGGGGGTACAAGAGACCCAGTACTTC
CDR3aa: CSVRRGVQETQYF

len: 18
abundance: NA
j_gene: TRBJ2-2
d_gene: NA
v_gene: TRBV6-1
CDR3nt: TGTGCCAGCAGTGAAGCGGGGTACAGGGAGGTGGACACCGGGGAGCTGTTTTTT
CDR3aa: CASSEAGYREVDTGELFF

len: 13
abundance: NA
j_gene: TRBJ1-5
d_gene: NA
v_gene: TRBV19
CDR3nt: TGTGCCAGTAGTACCCAGGGAAATCAGCCCCAGCATTTT
CDR3aa: CASSTQGNQPQHF

len: 15
abundance: NA
j_gene: TRBJ2-7
d_gene: NA
v_gene: TRBV18
CDR3nt: TGTGCCAGCTCACTCAGAACAGGGTCTGGGAGCGAGCAGTACTTC
CDR3aa: CASSLRTGSGSEQYF

len: 14
abundance: NA
j_gene: TRBJ1-1
d_gene: NA
v_gene: TRBV30
CDR3nt: TGTGCCTGGGGGTTTGGACTGGCGAACACTGAAGCTTTCTTT
CDR3aa: CAWGFGLANTEAFF

len: 17
abundance: NA
j_gene: TRBJ2-2
d_gene: NA
v_gene: TRBV19
CDR3nt: TGTGCCAGTAGGCGGGGCCGCGGACAGGCTAACACCGGGGAGCTGTTTTTT
CDR3aa: CASRRGRGQANTGELFF

len: 15
abundance: NA
j_gene: TRBJ1-3
d_gene: NA
v_gene: TRBV7-3
CDR3nt: TGTGCCAGCAGCTTAACCGGCAGGGAGGGAAACACCATATATTTT
CDR3aa: CASSLTGREGNTIYF

len: 15
abundance: once
j_gene: TRBJ1-4
d_gene: TRBD1
v_gene: TRBV15
CDR3nt: TGTGCCACCAGCGCCCGGACAGGGGGTTACGAAAAACTGTTTTTT
CDR3aa: CATSARTGGYEKLFF

len: 13
abundance: once
j_gene: TRBJ2-7
d_gene: TRBD2
v_gene: TRBV6-5
CDR3nt: TGTGCCAGCAGGAAGCGGGGCTCCTACGAGCAGTACTTC
CDR3aa: CASRKRGSYEQYF

len: 14
abundance: NA
j_gene: TRBJ1-1
d_gene: NA
v_gene: TRBV9
CDR3nt: TGTGCCAGCAGTGCAGCAAGTGGCAACACTGAAGCTTTCTTT
CDR3aa: CASSAASGNTEAFF

len: 14
abundance: NA
j_gene: TRBJ2-2
d_gene: NA
v_gene: TRBV6-6
CDR3nt: TGTGCCAGCAGTTACGAACGTTTTCAGAGCGAGCTGTTTTTT
CDR3aa: CASSYERFQSELFF

len: 14
abundance: NA
j_gene: TRBJ2-2
d_gene: NA
v_gene: TRBV7-3
CDR3nt: TGTGCCAGCAGAGAGAAGCCGAACACCGGGGAGCTGTTTTTT
CDR3aa: CASREKPNTGELFF

len: 15
abundance: NA
j_gene: TRBJ2-7
d_gene: NA
v_gene: TRBV19
CDR3nt: TGTGCCAGTAGTCGATTTAGTGTCGATCCCTACGAGCAGTACTTC
CDR3aa: CASSRFSVDPYEQYF

len: 16
abundance: NA
j_gene: TRBJ2-3
d_gene: NA
v_gene: TRBV11-3
CDR3nt: TGTGCCAGCAGCTTAGGTGGGGACGGGCTTCGAGATACGCAGTATTTT
CDR3aa: CASSLGGDGLRDTQYF

len: 16
abundance: NA
j_gene: TRBJ1-2
d_gene: NA
v_gene: TRBV4-1
CDR3nt: TGCGCCAGCAGCCAAGAACCCCCCCAGGGGAACTATGGCTACACCTTC
CDR3aa: CASSQEPPQGNYGYTF

len: 17
abundance: NA
j_gene: TRBJ1-3
d_gene: NA
v_gene: TRBV4-2
CDR3nt: TGTGCCAGCAGCCAAGATGGGGGGCGGGGATCCGGAAACACCATATATTTT
CDR3aa: CASSQDGGRGSGNTIYF